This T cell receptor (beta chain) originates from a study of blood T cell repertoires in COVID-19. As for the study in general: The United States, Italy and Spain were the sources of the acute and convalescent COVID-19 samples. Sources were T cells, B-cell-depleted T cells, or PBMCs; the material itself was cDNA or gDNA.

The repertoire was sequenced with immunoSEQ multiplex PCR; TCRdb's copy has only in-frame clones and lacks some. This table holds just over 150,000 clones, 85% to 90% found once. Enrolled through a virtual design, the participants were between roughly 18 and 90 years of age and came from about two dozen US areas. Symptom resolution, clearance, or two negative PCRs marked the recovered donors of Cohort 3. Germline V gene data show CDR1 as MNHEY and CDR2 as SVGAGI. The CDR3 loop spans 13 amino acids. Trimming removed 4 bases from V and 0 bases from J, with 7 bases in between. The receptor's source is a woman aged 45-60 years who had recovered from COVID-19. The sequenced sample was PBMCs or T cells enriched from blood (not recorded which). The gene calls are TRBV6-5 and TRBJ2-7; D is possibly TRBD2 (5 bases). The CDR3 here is CASSFDYSYEQYF. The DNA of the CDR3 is TGTGCCAGCAGTTTCGACTACTCCTACGAGCAGTACTTC.